This TCR beta chain was obtained from a study of cytomegalovirus exposure and HLA in healthy donors. V gave up 5 bases and J gave up 8 bases; unmatched junction bases: 7. The CDR3 spans 15 residues. Germline V gene lookup returns CDR1 MRHNA and CDR2 SNTAGT. This table comes from immunoSEQ multiplex PCR, and its TCRdb copy is limited to in-frame clones, with some not included. The table records some 100,000 clones, 70% to 90% of them present only once. This clone was recorded only once. The sequenced sample was PBMCs. V usage is TRBV6-4 and J usage is TRBJ2-1; 12 positions match TRBD2. This clonotype was sampled from a man aged 18 to 29 in good health and CMV-seropositive. The CDR3 here is CASSKLAGGSDEQFF. The CDR3 DNA reads as TGTGCCAGCAGTAAACTAGCGGGGGGATCCGATGAGCAGTTCTTC.